This T cell receptor beta chain derives from a study of CD8 T cells in ankylosing spondylitis. Study-wide results and limits: In reactive arthritis synovial fluid and blood, some motif variants had been reported before. Researchers report that disease-linked clones proved CD8+ and relatively rare in peripheral blood. Blood of patients with ankylosing spondylitis appeared to be characterized by a TCR beta motif of several highly homologous variants.

This clonotype was counted at least ten times. Its antigen is unknown. TCRdb passed the 5' RACE reads through MiXCR, listing each CDR3 protein once. The sample has 20,000 to 30,000 distinct CDR3 sequences; just over 2.5% are singletons. CDR1 is SGDLS, CDR2 YYNGEE, per germline. The ends were cut back, 0 bases at V and 7 bases at J, with 13 bases in the middle. The CDR3 sequence is 15 residues long. This TCR came from a female donor with ankylosing spondylitis or in good health (not recorded which). The V call is TRBV9, the J call TRBJ2-2; TRBD2 is a possible D gene (5 bases). Input material: blood, either unsorted or a sorted T cell fraction (not recorded which). The CDR3 DNA reads as TGTGCCAGCAGCGTAGTCGGGAATACTTTCGGGGAGCTGTTTTTT. Translated: CASSVVGNTFGELFF.